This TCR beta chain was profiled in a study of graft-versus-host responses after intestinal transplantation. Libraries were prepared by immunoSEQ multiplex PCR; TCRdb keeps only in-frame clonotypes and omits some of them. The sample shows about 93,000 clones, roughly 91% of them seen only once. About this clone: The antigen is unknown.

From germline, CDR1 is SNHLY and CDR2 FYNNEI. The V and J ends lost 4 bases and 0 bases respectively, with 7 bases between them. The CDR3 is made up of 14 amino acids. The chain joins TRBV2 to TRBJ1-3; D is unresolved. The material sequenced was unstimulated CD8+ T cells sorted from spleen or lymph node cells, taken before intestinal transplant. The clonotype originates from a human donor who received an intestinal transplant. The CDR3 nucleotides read TGTGCCAGCAGTGCCCCCAGCTCTGGAAACACCATATATTTT. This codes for CASSAPSSGNTIYF. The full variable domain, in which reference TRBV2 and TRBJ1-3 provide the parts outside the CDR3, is EPEVTQTPSHQVTQMGQEVILRCVPISNHLYFYWYRQILGQKVEFLVSFYNNEISEKSEIFDDQFSVERPDGSNFTLKIRSTKLEDSAMYFCASSAPSSGNTIYFGEGSWLTVV.